A single sample gave rise to the 24 T cell receptor beta chains below, sequenced in a study of a mutant IDH1 vaccine in newly diagnosed glioma. Their target antigens are unknown. Here immunoSEQ multiplex PCR was the method, and the copy in TCRdb shows in-frame clones only, minus some. The sample comprises 20,000 to 30,000 clones, around 80% of which are singletons, and roughly 8% rests with the top ten. Time point in this sample: week 11, during vaccination. In every dose of vaccine, 300 ug of mutant IDH1 20-mer peptide was given alongside topical imiquimod. Material: PBMCs, obtained from a glioma patient whose treatment included an IDH1 peptide vaccine. These receptors came from a man aged 40-55 years with glioma.

This chain links TRBV7-9 with TRBJ2-7, with D possibly TRBD1 on 6 matching bases. CDR3 size: 15 residues. The V gene lost 5 bases and the J gene lost 1 base, with 15 bases spanning the gap. Germline V gives CDR1 SEHNR, CDR2 FQNEAQ (reference sequence). CDR3 protein: CASSPARTASYEQYF. The CDR3 DNA reads as TGTGCCAGCAGCCCCGCCCGGACAGCATCCTACGAGCAGTACTTC.

This chain links TRBV28 with TRBJ2-3, with TRBD2 matching over 9 bases. Germline V lookup: CDR1 MDHEN, CDR2 SYDVKM. This CDR3 has 14 amino acids. The CDR3 spells CVISGSFNTDTQYF. The CDR3 DNA sequence: TGTGTTATTAGCGGGAGTTTTAACACAGATACGCAGTATTTT.

This clone has a single count. The chain is built from TRBV19 and TRBJ1-5; TRBD1 is a possible D gene (6 bases). In germline, CDR1 is LNHDA, CDR2 SQIVND (reference sequence). The CDR3 has 14 residues. V was trimmed by 6 bases and J by 3 bases, leaving 12 bases between them. In nucleotides, the CDR3 is TGTGCCAGTAGGCCCGACAGGACCAATCAGCCCCAGCATTTT. Protein product: CASRPDRTNQPQHF.

V gene TRBV7-2 combines with J gene TRBJ2-2; D unresolved. The CDR3 is 15 amino acids. Germline V gives CDR1 SGHTA, CDR2 FQGNSA. V lost 3 bases, J lost 4 bases, and 12 bases lay in between. The CDR3 is CASSFLTVGTGELFF. The CDR3 DNA reads as TGTGCCAGCAGCTTCCTAACTGTGGGCACCGGGGAGCTGTTTTTT.

The chain is built from TRBV14 and TRBJ2-5; tentatively, D is TRBD1 or TRBD2 (7 bases each). The germline CDR1 and CDR2 sequences are SGHDN and FVKESK. The CDR3 consists of 16 residues. The V end was cut by 4 bases, the J end by 5 bases, with 20 bases between. DNA for the CDR3: TGTGCCAGCAGCCTGCCGGGGAGGGGGCGTTACGAGACCCAGTACTTC. Encoded protein: CASSLPGRGRYETQYF.

This sequence joins TRBV14 and TRBJ2-2, with TRBD2 as a possible D gene (7 bases). V lost 4 bases and J 6 bases, leaving 21 bases between the germline ends. The germline CDR1 and CDR2 sequences are SGHDN and FVKESK. CDR3 size: 17 residues. CDR3 in DNA: TGTGCCAGCAGCCTCAGCCTCTTTTTAGGGGGGGCCGGGGAGCTGTTTTTT. It yields the protein CASSLSLFLGGAGELFF.

The rearrangement joins TRBV7-9 to TRBJ1-6; maybe TRBD1 (6 bases). Germline assignment: CDR1 SEHNR and CDR2 FQNEAQ (reference sequence). The CDR3 extends over 15 amino acids. V was clipped by 7 bases and J by 6 bases, with 16 bases between them. The CDR3 bases are TGTGCCAGCATCCCGGGGGACAATCTTAATTCACCCCTCCACTTT. Protein: CASIPGDNLNSPLHF.

The V and J genes are TRBV2 and TRBJ2-7; 13 bases match TRBD2. Trimming removed 6 bases from V and 3 bases from J; junction bases left unmatched: 5. The CDR3 extends over 15 amino acids. Germline values: CDR1 SNHLY, CDR2 FYNNEI. In DNA, the CDR3 is TGTGCCAGCAGGGAGGGACTAGCGGGAATCTACGAGCAGTACTTC. Translation: CASREGLAGIYEQYF.

The rearrangement uses TRBV10-3 and TRBJ1-6; D is perhaps TRBD1 (6 bases). The germline gives CDR1 ENHRY, CDR2 SYGVKD. V was trimmed by 4 bases and J by 4 bases, leaving 17 bases between them. This CDR3 region has 17 residues. For the CDR3, the DNA is TGTGCCATCAGTGTTCACCCGATAGGGGGATATAATTCACCCCTCCACTTT. Translation: CAISVHPIGGYNSPLHF.

The DNA of the CDR3 is TGCGCCAGCAGCTTCCTCTCGGCGCCGGGGGCCTACGAGCAGTACTTC. It encodes CASSFLSAPGAYEQYF. The chain couples TRBV5-1 to TRBJ2-7, with a possible D match to TRBD2 (6 bases). Between the trimmed V and J ends, which lost 2 bases and 2 bases, there was a span of 17 bases. This CDR3 spans 16 amino acids. In germline, CDR1 is SGHRS, CDR2 YFSETQ.

This rearrangement joins TRBV7-2 to TRBJ1-3; D not certain. Germline values: CDR1 SGHTA, CDR2 FQGNSA. V was trimmed by 7 bases and J by 4 bases, leaving 8 bases between them. CDR3 length: 12 residues. This CDR3 reads CASTSYGNTIYF. The DNA for the CDR3 is TGTGCCAGCACCTCGTACGGAAACACCATATATTTT. The entire variable domain, with the rest obtained from reference TRBV7-2 and TRBJ1-3, is as follows: GAGVSQSPSNKVTEKGKDVELRCDPISGHTALYWYRQSLGQGLEFLIYFQGNSAPDKSGLPSDRFSAERTGGSVSTLTIQRTQQEDSAVYLCASTSYGNTIYFGEGSWLTVV.

This chain connects TRBV27 to TRBJ1-1, with D possibly being TRBD1 (6 bases). Trimming pared 6 bases from V and 2 bases from J, leaving 13 bases between. The germline V gene encodes CDR1 MNHEY and CDR2 SMNVEV (reference sequence). The CDR3 consists of 14 residues. The CDR3 DNA reads as TGTGCCAGCAGACGTGACAGGTCTAACACTGAAGCTTTCTTT. Translating it yields CASRRDRSNTEAFF.

V is TRBV7-2 and J is TRBJ1-1; D not certain. The CDR3 runs to 14 residues. Germline CDR1 SGHTA, CDR2 FQGNSA. V dropped 1 base and J dropped 8 bases, with 14 bases sitting between them. The CDR3 here is CASSLVGFPQEAFF. The CDR3 bases are TGTGCCAGCAGCTTAGTTGGGTTTCCTCAGGAAGCTTTCTTT.

The V gene is TRBV30, the J gene TRBJ2-3; 10 nucleotides align to TRBD2. There are 18 residues in the CDR3. The V gene's germline CDR1 is GTSNPN and CDR2 SVGIG (reference sequence). The V gene end was trimmed by 0 bases and the J gene end by 6 bases; junction bases not matched to a gene: 15. This CDR3 is CAWSVRMGASGRRDTQYF. CDR3 DNA: TGTGCCTGGAGTGTACGAATGGGGGCTAGCGGGAGAAGGGATACGCAGTATTTT. The whole variable domain, filled in from reference TRBV30 and TRBJ2-3, reads SQTIHQWPATLVQPVGSPLSLECTVEGTSNPNLYWYRQAAGRGLQLLFYSVGIGQISSEVPQNLSASRPQDRQFILSSKKLLLSDSGFYLCAWSVRMGASGRRDTQYFGPGTRLTVL.

This clone is a singleton in its sample. The rearrangement links TRBV28 to TRBJ1-1; possible D gene TRBD1, 5 bases. V was pared by 5 bases and J by 7 bases, with 20 bases between. CDR1 and CDR2 (germline): MDHEN, SYDVKM. CDR3 size: 15 residues. Here the CDR3 DNA reads TGTGCCAGCAGTGTACAGGCGGGCACCCGCTTTGAAGCTTTCTTT. Protein: CASSVQAGTRFEAFF.

In its sample, this clone was seen once. The J gene is TRBJ2-2, the V gene TRBV7-9; D unresolved. CDR3 length: 13 residues. CDR1 and CDR2 from the germline V gene are SEHNR and FQNEAQ (reference sequence). V dropped 3 bases and J dropped 5 bases, with 7 bases sitting between them. CDR3 sequence (DNA): TGTGCCAGCAGCTTGTGGCGGACCGGGGAGCTGTTTTTT. Amino acid sequence: CASSLWRTGELFF.

This chain connects TRBV10-3 to TRBJ1-1; TRBD1 might be the D (6 bases). The ends were cut back, 6 bases at V and 0 bases at J, with 14 bases in the middle. Germline V gene data show CDR1 as ENHRY and CDR2 as SYGVKD. CDR3 length: 15 residues. The CDR3, as DNA: TGTGCCATCAGAGGGGGGGCAGGGGTGAACACTGAAGCTTTCTTT. Its translation is CAIRGGAGVNTEAFF.

This clone has a handful of counts. The chain recombines TRBV2 with TRBJ1-1; 7 positions agree with TRBD1. This CDR3 has 14 amino acids. J gave up 1 base and V 7 bases, and 6 bases lay outside the gene matches. From germline, CDR1 is SNHLY and CDR2 FYNNEI. The CDR3 reads CASTAGGRNTEAFF. The CDR3 DNA follows: TGTGCCAGCACAGCAGGGGGGAGGAACACTGAAGCTTTCTTT.

This chain links TRBV6-5 with TRBJ2-3; D unresolved. CDR1 MNHEY and CDR2 SVGAGI come from the germline V gene. The CDR3 loop spans 12 amino acids. V shed 2 bases and J shed 3 bases, with 3 bases lying between them. CDR3 loop: CASSYGTDTQYF. The CDR3, as DNA: TGTGCCAGCAGTTACGGGACAGATACGCAGTATTTT.

The chain employs TRBV18 and TRBJ1-1; TRBD1 agrees at 9 bases. Germline CDR1 and CDR2: KGHSH and LQKENI. J was trimmed by 8 bases and V by 3 bases; bases with no gene match: 10. The CDR3 totals 15 residues. CDR3 protein: CASSPLSQGAAEAFF. The CDR3 DNA follows: TGTGCCAGCTCACCTCTCTCACAGGGGGCAGCAGAAGCTTTCTTT. Filled out from reference TRBV18 and TRBJ1-1, the complete variable domain reads NAGVMQNPRHLVRRRGQEARLRCSPMKGHSHVYWYRQLPEEGLKFMVYLQKENIIDESGMPKERFSAEFPKEGPSILRIQQVVRGDSAAYFCASSPLSQGAAEAFFGQGTRLTVV.

The chain links TRBV10-1 to TRBJ2-2; tentative D call: TRBD1 (6 bases). This CDR3 region has 16 residues. The germline V and J ends were trimmed by 2 bases and 3 bases, with 13 bases remaining between them. Germline V gene lookup returns CDR1 WNHNN and CDR2 SYGVQD (reference sequence). CDR3 DNA: TGCGCCAGCAGTGAGAGGAAAGGGACATACACCGGGGAGCTGTTTTTT. Translating it yields CASSERKGTYTGELFF.

V and J are TRBV29-1 and TRBJ2-7, with 8 bases fitting TRBD1. Germline-derived CDR1 and CDR2 are SQVTM and ANQGSEA. J lost 3 bases, V lost 6 bases, and 4 bases had no gene match. The CDR3 extends over 12 amino acids. In DNA, the CDR3 is TGCAGCGTAATGACAGGGGACTACGAGCAGTACGTC. This codes for CSVMTGDYEQYV.

The rearrangement links TRBV1 to TRBJ2-5; the tabulated D call, TRBD2, remains unverified against the DNA. TRBV1 is a pseudogene locus. This CDR3 contains 15 residues. The CDR3 sequence is CTSSQDLAGKETQYF. In nucleotides, the CDR3 is TGCACCAGCAGCCAAGATCTAGCGGGAAAGGAGACCCAGTACTTC.

This clone was counted a single time. The chain combines TRBV30 with TRBJ2-3; 13 nucleotides match TRBD2. Germline CDR1 reads GTSNPN; CDR2 reads SVGIG (reference sequence). CDR3 length: 18 residues. Trimming at V came to 7 bases and at J to 0 bases, leaving 13 bases not matched to a gene. DNA of the CDR3: TGTGCCTCCCTTGGGGGGACTAGCGGGACTCAAAGCACAGATACGCAGTATTTT. It encodes CASLGGTSGTQSTDTQYF.